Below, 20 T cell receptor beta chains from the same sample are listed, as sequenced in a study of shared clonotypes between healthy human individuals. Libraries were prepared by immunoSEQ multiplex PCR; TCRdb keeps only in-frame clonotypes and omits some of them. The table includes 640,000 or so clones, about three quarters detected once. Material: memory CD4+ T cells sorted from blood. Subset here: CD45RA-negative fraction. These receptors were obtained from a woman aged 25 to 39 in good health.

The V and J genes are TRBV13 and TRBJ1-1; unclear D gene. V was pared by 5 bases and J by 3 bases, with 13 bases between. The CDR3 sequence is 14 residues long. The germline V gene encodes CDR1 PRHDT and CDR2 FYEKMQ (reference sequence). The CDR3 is CASSPRTRYTEAFF. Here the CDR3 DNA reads TGTGCCAGCAGCCCTCGGACTCGCTACACTGAAGCTTTCTTT.

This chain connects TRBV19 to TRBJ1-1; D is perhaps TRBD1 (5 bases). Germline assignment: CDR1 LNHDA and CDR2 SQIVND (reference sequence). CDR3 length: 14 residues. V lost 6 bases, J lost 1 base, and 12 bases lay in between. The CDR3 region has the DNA TGTGCCAGTAGACCAACAGGAAAGAACACTGAAGCTTTCTTT. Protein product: CASRPTGKNTEAFF.

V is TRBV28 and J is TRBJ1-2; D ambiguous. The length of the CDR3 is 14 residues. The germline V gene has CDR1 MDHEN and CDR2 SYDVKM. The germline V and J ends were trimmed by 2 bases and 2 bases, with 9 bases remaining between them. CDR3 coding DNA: TGTGCCAGCAGTTTACCCCCTACAAACTATGGCTACACCTTC. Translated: CASSLPPTNYGYTF.

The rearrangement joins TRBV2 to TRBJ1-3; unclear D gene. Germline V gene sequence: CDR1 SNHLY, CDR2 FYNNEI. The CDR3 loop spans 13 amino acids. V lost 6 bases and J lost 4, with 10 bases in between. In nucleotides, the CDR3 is TGTGCCAGCAGGGATCATGGGGGAAACACCATATATTTT. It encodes CASRDHGGNTIYF. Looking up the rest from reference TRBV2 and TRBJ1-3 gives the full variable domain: EPEVTQTPSHQVTQMGQEVILRCVPISNHLYFYWYRQILGQKVEFLVSFYNNEISEKSEIFDDQFSVERPDGSNFTLKIRSTKLEDSAMYFCASRDHGGNTIYFGEGSWLTVV.

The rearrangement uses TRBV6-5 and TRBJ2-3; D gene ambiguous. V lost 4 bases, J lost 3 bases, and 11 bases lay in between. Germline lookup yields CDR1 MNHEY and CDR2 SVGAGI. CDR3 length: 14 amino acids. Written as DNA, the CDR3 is TGTGCCAGCAGTTTCGGTCTAAAAACAGATACGCAGTATTTT. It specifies CASSFGLKTDTQYF.

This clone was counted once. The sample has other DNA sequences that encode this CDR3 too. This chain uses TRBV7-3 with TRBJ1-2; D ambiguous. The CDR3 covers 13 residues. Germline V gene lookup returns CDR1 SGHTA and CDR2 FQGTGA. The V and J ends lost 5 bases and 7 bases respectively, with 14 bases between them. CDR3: CASSPQRDFGYTF. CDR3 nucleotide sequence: TGTGCCAGCAGCCCACAGCGGGATTTTGGCTACACCTTC.

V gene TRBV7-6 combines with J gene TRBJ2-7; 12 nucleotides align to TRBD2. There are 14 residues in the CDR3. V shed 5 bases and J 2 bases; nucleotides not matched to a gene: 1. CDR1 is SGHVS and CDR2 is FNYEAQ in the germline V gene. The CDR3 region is CASSGLAGPYEQYF. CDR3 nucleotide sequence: TGTGCCAGCAGCGGACTAGCGGGACCCTACGAGCAGTACTTC.

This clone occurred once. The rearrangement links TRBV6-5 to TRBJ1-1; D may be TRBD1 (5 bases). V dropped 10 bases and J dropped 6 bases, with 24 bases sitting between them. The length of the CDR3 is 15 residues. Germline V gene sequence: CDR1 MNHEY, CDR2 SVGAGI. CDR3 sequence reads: CATQGPSKGVSEAFF. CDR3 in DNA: TGTGCCACCCAAGGTCCAAGTAAAGGGGTCTCTGAAGCTTTCTTT.

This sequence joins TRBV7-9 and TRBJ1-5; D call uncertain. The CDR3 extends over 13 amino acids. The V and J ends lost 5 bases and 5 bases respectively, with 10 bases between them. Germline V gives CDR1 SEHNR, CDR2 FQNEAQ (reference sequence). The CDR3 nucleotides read TGTGCCAGCAGCGGCAACGAATATCAGCCCCAGCATTTT. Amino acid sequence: CASSGNEYQPQHF.

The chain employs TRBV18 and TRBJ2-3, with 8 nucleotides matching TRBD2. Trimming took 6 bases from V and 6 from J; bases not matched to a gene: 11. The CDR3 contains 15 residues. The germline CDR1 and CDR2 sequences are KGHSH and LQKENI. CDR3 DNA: TGTGCCAGCTCGTCGGGACTAGATGATTCCGATACGCAGTATTTT. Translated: CASSSGLDDSDTQYF.

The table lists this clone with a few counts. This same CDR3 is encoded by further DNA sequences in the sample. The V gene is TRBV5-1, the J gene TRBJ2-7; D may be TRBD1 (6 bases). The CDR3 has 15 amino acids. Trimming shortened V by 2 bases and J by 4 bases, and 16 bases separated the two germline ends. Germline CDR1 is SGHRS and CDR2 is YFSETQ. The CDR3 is CASSLGRGDSYEQYF. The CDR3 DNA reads TGCGCCAGCAGCTTAGGCAGGGGTGATTCTTACGAGCAGTACTTC.

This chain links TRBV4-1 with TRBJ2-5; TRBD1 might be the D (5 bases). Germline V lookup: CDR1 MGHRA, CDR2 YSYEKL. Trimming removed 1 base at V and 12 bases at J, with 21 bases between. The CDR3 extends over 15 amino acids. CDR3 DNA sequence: TGCGCCAGCAGCCAAGTGGGCCGGGTAGGGGCGGCCGAGTACTTC. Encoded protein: CASSQVGRVGAAEYF.

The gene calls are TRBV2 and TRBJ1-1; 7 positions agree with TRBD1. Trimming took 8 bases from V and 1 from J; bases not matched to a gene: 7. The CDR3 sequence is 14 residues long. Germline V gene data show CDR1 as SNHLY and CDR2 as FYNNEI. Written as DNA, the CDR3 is TGTGCCAGCCTCATCGGGACAGAGAACACTGAAGCTTTCTTT. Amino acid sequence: CASLIGTENTEAFF.

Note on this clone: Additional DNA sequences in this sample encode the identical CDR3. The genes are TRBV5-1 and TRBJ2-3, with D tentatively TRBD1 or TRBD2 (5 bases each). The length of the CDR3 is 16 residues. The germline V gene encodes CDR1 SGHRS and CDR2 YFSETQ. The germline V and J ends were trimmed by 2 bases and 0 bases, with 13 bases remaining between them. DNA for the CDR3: TGCGCCAGCAGCTTTGGGGGAGCACCAAGCACAGATACGCAGTATTTT. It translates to CASSFGGAPSTDTQYF.

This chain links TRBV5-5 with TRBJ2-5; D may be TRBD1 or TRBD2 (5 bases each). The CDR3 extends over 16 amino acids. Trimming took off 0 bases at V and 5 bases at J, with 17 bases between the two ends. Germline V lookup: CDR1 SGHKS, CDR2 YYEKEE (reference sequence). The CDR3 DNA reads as TGTGCCAGCAGCTTGGCTACGACGGGGACGGGGGAGACCCAGTACTTC. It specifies CASSLATTGTGETQYF.

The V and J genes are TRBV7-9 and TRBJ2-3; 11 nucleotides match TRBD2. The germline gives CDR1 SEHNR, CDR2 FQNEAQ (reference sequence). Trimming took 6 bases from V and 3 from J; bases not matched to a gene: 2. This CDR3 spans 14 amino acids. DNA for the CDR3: TGTGCCAGCAGAACTAGCGGGAGAACAGATACGCAGTATTTT. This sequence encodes CASRTSGRTDTQYF.

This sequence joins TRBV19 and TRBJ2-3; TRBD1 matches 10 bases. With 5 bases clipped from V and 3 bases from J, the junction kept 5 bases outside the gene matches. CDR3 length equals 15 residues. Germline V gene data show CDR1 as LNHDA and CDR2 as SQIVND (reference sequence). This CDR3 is CASSFDRGPTDTQYF. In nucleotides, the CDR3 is TGTGCCAGTAGTTTTGACAGGGGGCCTACAGATACGCAGTATTTT. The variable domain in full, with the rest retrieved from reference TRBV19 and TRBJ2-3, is DGGITQSPKYLFRKEGQNVTLSCEQNLNHDAMYWYRQDPGQGLRLIYYSQIVNDFQKGDIAEGYSVSREKKESFPLTVTSAQKNPTAFYLCASSFDRGPTDTQYFGPGTRLTVL.

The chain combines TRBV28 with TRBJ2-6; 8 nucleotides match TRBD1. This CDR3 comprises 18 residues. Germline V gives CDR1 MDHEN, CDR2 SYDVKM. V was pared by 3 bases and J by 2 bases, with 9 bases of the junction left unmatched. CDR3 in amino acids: CASSFVSEQGAGANVLTF. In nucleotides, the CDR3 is TGTGCCAGCAGTTTCGTCTCCGAACAGGGGGCTGGGGCCAACGTCCTGACTTTC.

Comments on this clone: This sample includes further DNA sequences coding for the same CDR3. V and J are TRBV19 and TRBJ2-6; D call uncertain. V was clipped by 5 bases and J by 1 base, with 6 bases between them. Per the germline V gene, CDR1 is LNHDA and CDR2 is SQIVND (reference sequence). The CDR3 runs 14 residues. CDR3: CASSPGSGANVLTF. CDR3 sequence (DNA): TGTGCCAGTAGTCCCGGGTCTGGGGCCAACGTCCTGACTTTC.

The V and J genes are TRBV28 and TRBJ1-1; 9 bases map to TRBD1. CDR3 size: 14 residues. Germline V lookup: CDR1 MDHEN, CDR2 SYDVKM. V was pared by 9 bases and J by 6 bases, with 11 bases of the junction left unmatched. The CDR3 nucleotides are TGTGCCAGTTATCCGGGACAGGGTACGTCTGAAGCTTTCTTT. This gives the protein CASYPGQGTSEAFF.